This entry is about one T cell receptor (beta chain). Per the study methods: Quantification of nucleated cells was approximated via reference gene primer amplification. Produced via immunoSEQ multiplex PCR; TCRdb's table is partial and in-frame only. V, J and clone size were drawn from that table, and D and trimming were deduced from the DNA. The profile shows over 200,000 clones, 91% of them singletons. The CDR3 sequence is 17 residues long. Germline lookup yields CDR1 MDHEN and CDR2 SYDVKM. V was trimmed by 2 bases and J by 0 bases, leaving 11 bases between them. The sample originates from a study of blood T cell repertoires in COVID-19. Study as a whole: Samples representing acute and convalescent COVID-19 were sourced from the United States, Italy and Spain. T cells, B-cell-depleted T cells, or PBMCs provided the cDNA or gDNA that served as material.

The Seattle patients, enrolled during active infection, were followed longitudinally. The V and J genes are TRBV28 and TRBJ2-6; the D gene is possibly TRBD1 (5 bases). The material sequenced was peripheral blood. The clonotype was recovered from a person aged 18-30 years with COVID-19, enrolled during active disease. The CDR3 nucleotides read TGTGCCAGCAGTTTAAGGGGTCCTCTCTCTGGGGCCAACGTCCTGACTTTC. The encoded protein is CASSLRGPLSGANVLTF.